The entry below gives a single T cell receptor beta chain sequence along with its context. The antigen remains unidentified. The likely explanation is a read error, given a far larger clone one base away. The data originate from a study of circulating CD8 cells and anti-PD-1 response in melanoma. CDR3 length equals 15 residues. Germline V gives CDR1 SGHVS, CDR2 FNYEAQ. V shed 6 bases and J shed 3 bases, with 16 bases lying between them. Findings of the study overall: Expanded sorted subsets were checked for tumor reactivity using peptides.

Four subsets defined by PD-1 and/or TIGIT were sorted from live CD3+CD8+TCRalphabeta+ cells. Each library started from roughly 15 ng of total RNA using the QIAseq Immune Repertoire TCR panel. Each CDR3 protein gets one entry after TCRdb re-called the reads with MiXCR. The sample holds about 340 distinct CDR3 sequences, under 10% seen once. The source is a human donor with melanoma. The specimen was CD8+ T cells from PBMCs, collected at baseline or after one month of anti-PD-1 therapy (not recorded which). V usage is TRBV7-6 and J usage is TRBJ2-3; the D call may be TRBD1 or TRBD2 (5 bases each). The CDR3 nucleotides are TGTGCCAGCAGACGGGGCTTCTATCGTACAGATACGCAGTATTTT. Protein: CASRRGFYRTDTQYF.